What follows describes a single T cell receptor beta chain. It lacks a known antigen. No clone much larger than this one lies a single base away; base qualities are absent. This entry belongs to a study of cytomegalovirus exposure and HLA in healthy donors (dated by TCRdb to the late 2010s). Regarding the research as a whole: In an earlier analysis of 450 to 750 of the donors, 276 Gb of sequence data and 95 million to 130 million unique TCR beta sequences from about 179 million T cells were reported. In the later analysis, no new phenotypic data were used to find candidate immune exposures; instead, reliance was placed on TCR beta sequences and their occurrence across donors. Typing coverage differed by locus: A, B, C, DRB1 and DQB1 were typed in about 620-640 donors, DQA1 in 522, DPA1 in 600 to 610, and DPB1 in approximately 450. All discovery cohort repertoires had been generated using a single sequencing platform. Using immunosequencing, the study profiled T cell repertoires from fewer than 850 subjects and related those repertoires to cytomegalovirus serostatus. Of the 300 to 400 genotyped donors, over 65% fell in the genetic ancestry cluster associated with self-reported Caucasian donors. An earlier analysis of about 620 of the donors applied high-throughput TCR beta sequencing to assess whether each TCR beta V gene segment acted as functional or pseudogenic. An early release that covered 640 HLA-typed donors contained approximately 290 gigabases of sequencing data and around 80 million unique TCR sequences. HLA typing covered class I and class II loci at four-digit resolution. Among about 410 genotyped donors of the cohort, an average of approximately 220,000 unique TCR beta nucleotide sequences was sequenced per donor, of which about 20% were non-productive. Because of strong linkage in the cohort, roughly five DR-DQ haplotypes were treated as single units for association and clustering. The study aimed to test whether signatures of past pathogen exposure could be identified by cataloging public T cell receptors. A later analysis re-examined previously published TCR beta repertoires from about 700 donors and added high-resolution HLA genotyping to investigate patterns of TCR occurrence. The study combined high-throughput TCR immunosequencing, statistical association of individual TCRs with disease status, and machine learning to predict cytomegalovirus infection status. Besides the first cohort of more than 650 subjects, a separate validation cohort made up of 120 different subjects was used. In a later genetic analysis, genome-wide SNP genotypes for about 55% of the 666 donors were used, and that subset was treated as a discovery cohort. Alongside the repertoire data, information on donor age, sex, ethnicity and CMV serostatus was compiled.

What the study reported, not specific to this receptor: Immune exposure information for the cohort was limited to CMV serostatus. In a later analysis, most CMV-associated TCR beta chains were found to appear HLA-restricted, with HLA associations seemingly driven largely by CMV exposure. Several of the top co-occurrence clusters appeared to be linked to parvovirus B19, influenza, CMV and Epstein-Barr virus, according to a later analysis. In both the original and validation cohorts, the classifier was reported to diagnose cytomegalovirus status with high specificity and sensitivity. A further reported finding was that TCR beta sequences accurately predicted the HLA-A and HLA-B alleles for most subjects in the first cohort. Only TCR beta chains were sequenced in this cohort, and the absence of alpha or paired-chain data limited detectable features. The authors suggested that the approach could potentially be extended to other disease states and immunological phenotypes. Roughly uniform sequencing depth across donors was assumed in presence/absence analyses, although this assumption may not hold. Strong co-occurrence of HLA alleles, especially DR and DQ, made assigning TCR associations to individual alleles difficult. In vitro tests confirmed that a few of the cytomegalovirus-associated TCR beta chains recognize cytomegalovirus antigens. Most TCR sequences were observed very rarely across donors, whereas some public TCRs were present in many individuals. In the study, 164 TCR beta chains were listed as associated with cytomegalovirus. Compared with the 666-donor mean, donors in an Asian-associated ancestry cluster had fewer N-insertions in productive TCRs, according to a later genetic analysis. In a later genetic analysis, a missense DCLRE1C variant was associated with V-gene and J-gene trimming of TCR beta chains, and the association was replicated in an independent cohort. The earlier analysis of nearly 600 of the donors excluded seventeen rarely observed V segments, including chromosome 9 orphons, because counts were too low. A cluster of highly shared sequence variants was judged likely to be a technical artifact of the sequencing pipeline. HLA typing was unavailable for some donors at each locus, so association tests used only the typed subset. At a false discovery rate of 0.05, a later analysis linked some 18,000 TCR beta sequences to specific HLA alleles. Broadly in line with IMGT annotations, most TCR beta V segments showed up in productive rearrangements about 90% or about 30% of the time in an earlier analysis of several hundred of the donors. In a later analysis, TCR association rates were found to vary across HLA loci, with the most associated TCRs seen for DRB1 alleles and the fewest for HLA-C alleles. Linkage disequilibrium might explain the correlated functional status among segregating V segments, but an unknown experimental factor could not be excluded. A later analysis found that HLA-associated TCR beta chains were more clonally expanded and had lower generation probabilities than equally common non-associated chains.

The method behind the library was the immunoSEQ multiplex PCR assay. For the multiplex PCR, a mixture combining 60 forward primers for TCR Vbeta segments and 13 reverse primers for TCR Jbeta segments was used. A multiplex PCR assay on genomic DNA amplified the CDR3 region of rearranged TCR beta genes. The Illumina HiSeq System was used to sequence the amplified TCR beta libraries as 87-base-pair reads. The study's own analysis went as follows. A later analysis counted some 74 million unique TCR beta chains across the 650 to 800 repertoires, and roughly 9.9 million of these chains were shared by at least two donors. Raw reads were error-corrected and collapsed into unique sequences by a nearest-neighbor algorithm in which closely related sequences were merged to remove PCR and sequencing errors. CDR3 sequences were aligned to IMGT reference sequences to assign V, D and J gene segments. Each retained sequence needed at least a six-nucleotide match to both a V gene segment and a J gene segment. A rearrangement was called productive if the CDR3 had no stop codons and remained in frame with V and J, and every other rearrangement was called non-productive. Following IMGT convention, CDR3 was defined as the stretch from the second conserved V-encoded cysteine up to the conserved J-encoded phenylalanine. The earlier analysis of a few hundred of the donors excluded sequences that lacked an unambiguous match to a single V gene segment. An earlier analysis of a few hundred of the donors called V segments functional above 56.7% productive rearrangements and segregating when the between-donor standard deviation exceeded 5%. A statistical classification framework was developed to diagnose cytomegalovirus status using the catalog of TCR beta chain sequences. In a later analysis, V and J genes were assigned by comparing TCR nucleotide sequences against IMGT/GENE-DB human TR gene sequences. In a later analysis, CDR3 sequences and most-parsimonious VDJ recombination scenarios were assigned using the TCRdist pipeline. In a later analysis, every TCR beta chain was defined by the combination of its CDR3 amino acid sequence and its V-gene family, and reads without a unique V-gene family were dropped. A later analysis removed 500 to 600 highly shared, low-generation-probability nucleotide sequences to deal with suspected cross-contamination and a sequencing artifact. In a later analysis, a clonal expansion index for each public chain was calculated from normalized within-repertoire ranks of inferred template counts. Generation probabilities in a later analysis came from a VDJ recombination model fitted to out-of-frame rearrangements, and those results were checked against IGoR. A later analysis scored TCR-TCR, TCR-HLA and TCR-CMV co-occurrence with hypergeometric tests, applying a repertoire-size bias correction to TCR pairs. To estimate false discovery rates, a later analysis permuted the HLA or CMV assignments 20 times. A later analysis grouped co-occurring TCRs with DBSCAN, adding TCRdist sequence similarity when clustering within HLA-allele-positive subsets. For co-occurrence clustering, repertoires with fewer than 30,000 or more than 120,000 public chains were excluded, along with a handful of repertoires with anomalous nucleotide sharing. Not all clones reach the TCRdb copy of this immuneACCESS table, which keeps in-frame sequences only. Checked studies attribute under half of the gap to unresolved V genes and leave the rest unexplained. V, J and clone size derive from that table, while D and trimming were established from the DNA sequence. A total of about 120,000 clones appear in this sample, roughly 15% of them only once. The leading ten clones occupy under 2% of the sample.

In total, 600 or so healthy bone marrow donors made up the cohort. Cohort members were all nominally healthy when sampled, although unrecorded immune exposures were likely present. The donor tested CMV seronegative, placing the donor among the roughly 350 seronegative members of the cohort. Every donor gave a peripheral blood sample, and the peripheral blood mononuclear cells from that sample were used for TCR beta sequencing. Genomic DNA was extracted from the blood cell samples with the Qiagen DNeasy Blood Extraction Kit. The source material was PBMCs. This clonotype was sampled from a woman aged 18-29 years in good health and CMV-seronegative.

The DNA reads TGTGCCAGCAGTTTCCCCGAGAACAGTAATGAAAAACTGTTTTTT. Translation gives CASSFPENSNEKLFF. This receptor chain uses TRBV28 and TRBJ1-4; the D gene identity is not certain. Looking up the germline V gene yields CDR1 MDHEN and CDR2 SYDVKM. From the cysteine up to the phenylalanine, the CDR3 has a length of 15 residues. Only the CDR3 portion is preserved as DNA: 45 bases, with reading frame beginning at the first base. At the junction V is shortened by 3 bases and J by 4 bases, with 12 bases in between.